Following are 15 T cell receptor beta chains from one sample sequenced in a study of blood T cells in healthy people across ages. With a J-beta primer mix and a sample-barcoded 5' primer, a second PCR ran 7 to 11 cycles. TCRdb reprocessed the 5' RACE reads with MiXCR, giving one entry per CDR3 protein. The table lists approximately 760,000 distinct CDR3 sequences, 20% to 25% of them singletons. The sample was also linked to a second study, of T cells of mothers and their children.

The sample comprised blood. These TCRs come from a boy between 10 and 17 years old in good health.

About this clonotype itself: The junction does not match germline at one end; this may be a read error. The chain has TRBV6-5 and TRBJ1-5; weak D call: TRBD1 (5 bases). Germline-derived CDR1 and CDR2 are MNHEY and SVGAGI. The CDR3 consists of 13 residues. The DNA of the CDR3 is TGTGCCAGCAGTTACGGGGGGAATCGGCCCCAGCATTTT. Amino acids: CASSYGGNRPQHF.

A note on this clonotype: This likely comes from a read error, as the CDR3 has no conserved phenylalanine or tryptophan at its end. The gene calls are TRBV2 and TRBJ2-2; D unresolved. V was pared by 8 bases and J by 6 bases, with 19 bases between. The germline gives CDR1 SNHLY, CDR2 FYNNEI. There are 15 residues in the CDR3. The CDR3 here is CASLGILGKAGELFL. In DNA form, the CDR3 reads TGTGCCAGCCTTGGTATCCTAGGGAAGGCCGGGGAGCTGTTTCTT.

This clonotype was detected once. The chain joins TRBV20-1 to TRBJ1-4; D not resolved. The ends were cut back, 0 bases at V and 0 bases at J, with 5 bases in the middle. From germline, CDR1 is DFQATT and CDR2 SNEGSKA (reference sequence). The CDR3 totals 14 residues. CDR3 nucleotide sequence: TGCAGTGCTAGAGAGGCAGCAACTAATGAAAAACTGTTTTTT. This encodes CSAREAATNEKLFF.

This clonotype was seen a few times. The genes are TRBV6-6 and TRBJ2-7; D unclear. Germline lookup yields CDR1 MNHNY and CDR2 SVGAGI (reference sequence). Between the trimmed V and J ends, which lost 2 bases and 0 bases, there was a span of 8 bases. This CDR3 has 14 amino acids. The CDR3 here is CASSYGQLSYEQYF. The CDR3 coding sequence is TGTGCCAGCAGTTACGGGCAGCTCTCCTACGAGCAGTACTTC.

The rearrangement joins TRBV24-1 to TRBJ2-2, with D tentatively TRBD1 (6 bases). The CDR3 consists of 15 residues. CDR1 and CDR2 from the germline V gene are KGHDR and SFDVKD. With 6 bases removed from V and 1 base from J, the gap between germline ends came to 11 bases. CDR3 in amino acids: CATSPTGQNTGELFF. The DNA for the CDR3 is TGTGCCACCAGTCCCACGGGACAGAACACCGGGGAGCTGTTTTTT.

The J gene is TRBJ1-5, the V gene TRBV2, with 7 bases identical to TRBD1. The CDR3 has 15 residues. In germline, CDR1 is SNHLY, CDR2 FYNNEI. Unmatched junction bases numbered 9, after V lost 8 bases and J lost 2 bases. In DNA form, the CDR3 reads TGTGCCAGCCGGACAGGCGGGGGGGGCAATCAGCCCCAGCATTTT. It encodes CASRTGGGGNQPQHF.

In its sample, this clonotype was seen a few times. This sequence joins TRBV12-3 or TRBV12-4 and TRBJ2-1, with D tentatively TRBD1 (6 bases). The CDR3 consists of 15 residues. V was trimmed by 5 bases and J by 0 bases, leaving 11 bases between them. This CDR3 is CASSHRDNSYNEQFF. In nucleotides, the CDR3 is TGTGCCAGCAGTCACCGGGACAACTCCTACAATGAGCAGTTCTTC.

CDR3 sequence: CASSLLGDNQPQHF. The CDR3 nucleotides read TGTGCCAGCAGCCTCCTAGGGGACAATCAGCCCCAGCATTTT. This chain links TRBV4-2 with TRBJ1-5; possibly TRBD1 for D (5 bases). The CDR3 runs to 14 residues. The germline V gene encodes CDR1 LGHNA and CDR2 YNFKEQ. Trimming shortened V by 4 bases and J by 3 bases, and 10 bases separated the two germline ends.

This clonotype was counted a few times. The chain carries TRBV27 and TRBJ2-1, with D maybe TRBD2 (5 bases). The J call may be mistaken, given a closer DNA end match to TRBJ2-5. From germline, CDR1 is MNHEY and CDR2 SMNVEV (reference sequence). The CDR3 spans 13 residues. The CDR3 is CASSATSVETQYF. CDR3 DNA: TGTGCCAGCAGTGCCACTAGTGTAGAGACCCAGTACTTC.

In DNA form, the CDR3 reads TGCAGCGTTGAATGGGACAGGGGCGACGAGCAGTACTTC. Protein sequence: CSVEWDRGDEQYF. V usage is TRBV29-1 and J usage is TRBJ2-7, with TRBD1 matching 10 bases. J gave up 5 bases and V 2 bases, and 3 bases lay outside the gene matches. CDR3 length equals 13 residues. The germline CDR1 and CDR2 sequences are SQVTM and ANQGSEA.

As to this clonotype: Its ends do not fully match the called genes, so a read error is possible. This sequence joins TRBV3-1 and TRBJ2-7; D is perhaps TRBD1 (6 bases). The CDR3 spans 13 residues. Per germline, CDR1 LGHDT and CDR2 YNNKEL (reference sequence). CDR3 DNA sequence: TGTGCCAGCAGCCCAATATCAGGGGCCGAGCTGTACTTC. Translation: CASSPISGAELYF.

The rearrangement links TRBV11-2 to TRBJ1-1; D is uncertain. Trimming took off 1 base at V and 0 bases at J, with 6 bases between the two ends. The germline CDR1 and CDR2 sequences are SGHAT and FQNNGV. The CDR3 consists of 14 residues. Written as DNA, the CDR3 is TGTGCCAGCAGCTTAGCGGCCATGAACACTGAAGCTTTCTTT. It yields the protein CASSLAAMNTEAFF.

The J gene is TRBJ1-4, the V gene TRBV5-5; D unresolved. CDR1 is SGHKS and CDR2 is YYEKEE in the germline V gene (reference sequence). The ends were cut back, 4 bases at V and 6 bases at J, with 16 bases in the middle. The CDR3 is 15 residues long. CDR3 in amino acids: CASSALGGIDEKLFF. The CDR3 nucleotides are TGTGCCAGCAGCGCCCTCGGAGGGATTGATGAAAAACTGTTTTTT.

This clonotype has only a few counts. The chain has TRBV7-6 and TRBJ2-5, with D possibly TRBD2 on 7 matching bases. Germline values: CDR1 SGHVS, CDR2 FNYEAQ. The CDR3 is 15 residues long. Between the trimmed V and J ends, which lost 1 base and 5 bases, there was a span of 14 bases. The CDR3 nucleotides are TGTGCCAGCAGCTTAGTAGGGGGGGCCGGGGAGACCCAGTACTTC. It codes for CASSLVGGAGETQYF.

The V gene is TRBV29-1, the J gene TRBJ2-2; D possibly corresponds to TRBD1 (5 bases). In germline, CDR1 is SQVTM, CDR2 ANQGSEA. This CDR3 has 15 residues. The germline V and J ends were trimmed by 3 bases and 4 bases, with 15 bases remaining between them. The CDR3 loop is CSVEERKGVTGELFF. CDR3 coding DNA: TGCAGCGTTGAGGAGAGAAAAGGGGTCACCGGGGAGCTGTTTTTT.